Listed below are T cell receptor beta chains from one sample, sequenced in a study of CXCR3-negative and CXCR3-positive naive CD8 T cells. TCRdb re-analyzed the 5' RACE reads; it lists each CDR3 protein once, without DNA. The repertoire table contains about 53,000 distinct CDR3 sequences. Material for sequencing was naive CXCR3- CD8+ T cells from blood. The receptors here all came from a human donor in good health. Some clones in this sample may be carry-over from other donors' samples. CDR3s include the opening cysteine and the closing phenylalanine or tryptophan. Size is stated for part of the rows, as once, few or many counts, or as a class when the clone is expanded.

j_call v_call clone_size cdr3_aa
TRBJ1-5 TRBV12-3/TRBV12-4 NA CASSLAHLGVGQPQHF
TRBJ2-7 TRBV11-2 NA CASSLPALGNEQYF
TRBJ2-3 TRBV4-3 NA CASSQWTGESTDTQYF
TRBJ2-1 TRBV7-6 NA CASSLAHGSHEQFF
TRBJ1-1 TRBV20-1 NA CSAYLFGEAFF
TRBJ1-1 TRBV20-1 NA CSALSEHTEAFF
TRBJ2-2 TRBV29-1 NA CSVDPAGGPGTGELFF
TRBJ2-7 TRBV7-9 NA CASSFNPQEQYF
TRBJ2-1 TRBV29-1 NA CSVEGVMSSYNEQFF
TRBJ2-5 TRBV7-9 NA CASSSPAEGQETQYF
TRBJ2-2 TRBV15 NA CATSSTGELFF
TRBJ2-6 TRBV6-2/TRBV6-3 NA CASSYWLRGTLGANVLTF
TRBJ2-1 TRBV4-1 NA CASSHHSGPNEQFF
TRBJ2-7 TRBV7-9 NA CASSAGQASAQYF
TRBJ2-3 TRBV12-3/TRBV12-4 NA CASSSPSRGKDTQYF
TRBJ2-7 TRBV27 NA CATKQGYEQYF
TRBJ2-7 TRBV12-3/TRBV12-4 NA CASTGTGYEQYF
TRBJ1-6 TRBV7-9 NA CASRQDRGLYNSPLHF
TRBJ2-7 TRBV12-3/TRBV12-4 NA CASRGGRSDEQYF
TRBJ1-6 TRBV7-9 NA CASSLRRGTGTGLTPLHF
TRBJ2-7 TRBV7-9 NA CASSSPTSGQVYEQYF
TRBJ1-1 TRBV12-3/TRBV12-4 NA CASSLGDPTVFF
TRBJ2-1 TRBV7-2 NA CASSLRAGYNEQFF
TRBJ2-7 TRBV3-1 NA CASSQDGWNEQYF
TRBJ2-1 TRBV7-6 medium-sized CASGPSPGGSGVYNEQFF
TRBJ2-7 TRBV29-1 NA CSVEGEQGALYEQYF
TRBJ1-2 TRBV29-1 NA CSVDRGYGYTF
TRBJ1-2 TRBV7-9 NA CASSLDSHQESYTF
TRBJ2-3 TRBV7-9 NA CASSFPLGSVEDTQYF
TRBJ1-5 TRBV11-3 NA CAGGEGQVFGDQPQHF
TRBJ2-7 TRBV29-1 NA CSVGGLTYEQYF
TRBJ2-1 TRBV3-1 NA CANSQVSVGPFYNEQFF
TRBJ2-7 TRBV7-3 NA CASSLAEAYEQYF
TRBJ2-7 TRBV6-5 NA CASSYPGESSYEQYF
TRBJ2-3 TRBV6-2/TRBV6-3 NA CATDQGVFRTDTQYF
TRBJ2-3 TRBV29-1 NA CSVVFFPDTQYF
TRBJ2-7 TRBV7-2 NA CASSLGPPRREYEQYF
TRBJ2-7 TRBV4-3 NA CASSQDNRERVDYEQYF
TRBJ2-1 TRBV28 NA CAARGETYNEQFF
TRBJ2-5 TRBV28 NA CASSTWGWETQYF
TRBJ2-3 TRBV29-1 NA CSVEERTDTQYF
TRBJ2-5 TRBV7-3 NA CASSHYSLETQYF
TRBJ2-7 TRBV18 NA CASSPSAYEQYF
TRBJ2-7 TRBV28 NA CASSLTPDYEQYF
TRBJ2-1 TRBV20-1 NA CSARVSAGGPYYNEQFF
TRBJ1-1 TRBV20-1 NA CSARDWRVGTQGTEVFF
TRBJ1-2 TRBV19 NA CASRVSGGYTF
TRBJ1-2 TRBV27 NA CASSYTGTGVGYTF
TRBJ1-6 TRBV7-9 NA CASSSTQQGAWNSRLHF
TRBJ2-5 TRBV6-2/TRBV6-3 NA CASGRDSKETQYF
TRBJ2-1 TRBV6-2/TRBV6-3 NA CASRRTGDYHNEQFF
TRBJ2-3 TRBV4-1 NA CASSQDEAGKTADTQYF
TRBJ2-1 TRBV7-9 NA CASSLVGQPSSPTNNEQFF
TRBJ2-2 TRBV7-6 NA CASSGRASELTGELFF
TRBJ2-7 TRBV15 NA CATGRVGQGAFDEQYF
TRBJ2-6 TRBV6-2/TRBV6-3 NA CASRLWDLDSGANVLTF
TRBJ2-7 TRBV7-6 NA CASSLEGGRASYEQYF